Listed below are T cell receptor beta chains from one sample, sequenced in a study of T cells in localized non-small cell lung cancer. Sequencing used immunoSEQ multiplex PCR; TCRdb keeps in-frame clones, though not all of them. The sample consists of over a thousand clones, 16% of them appearing once. The sequencing here drew on normal lung tissue next to the tumor, taken before any cancer treatment. These TCRs come from a woman aged 40 to 75 with stage I lung adenocarcinoma. CDR3s include the opening cysteine and the closing phenylalanine or tryptophan. A D gene is named only where the DNA matches it firmly. A clone size is listed for some rows: how often the clone was seen (once, few, many), or a class if it is expanded.

size	V	D	J	DNA	CDR3
.	TRBV6-8	TRBD2	TRBJ2-3	TGTGCCATCAAAGCTGCGGGGGGAGAAACAGATACGCAGTATTTT	CAIKAAGGETDTQYF
.	TRBV9	.	TRBJ2-3	TGTGCCAGCAGTGAAGCAGTAAGCGGGGATACGCAGTATTTT	CASSEAVSGDTQYF
.	TRBV5-1	.	TRBJ1-2	TGCGCCAGCAGCTTTGACAGCTTAAACTATGGCTACACCTTC	CASSFDSLNYGYTF
.	TRBV11-3	TRBD2	TRBJ2-3	TGTGCCAGCAGCAAACGTAGCGGGGGGGGATCAGATACGCAGTATTTT	CASSKRSGGGSDTQYF
medium-sized	TRBV11-3	.	TRBJ2-7	TGTGCCAGCAGCTTCGAGGATAATGGCGGTGAGCAGTACTTC	CASSFEDNGGEQYF
.	TRBV10-3	.	TRBJ1-1	TGTGCCATCAGTGAGGACGTGGGGATGAACACTGAAGCTTTCTTT	CAISEDVGMNTEAFF
.	TRBV9	TRBD1	TRBJ1-1	TGTGCCAGCAGCGAAACAGGGGGCCGCCTTAGCACTGAAGCTTTCTTT	CASSETGGRLSTEAFF
few	TRBV9	.	TRBJ2-3	TGTGCCAGCAGCGTAGTTAGCGTGGGCACAGATACGCAGTATTTT	CASSVVSVGTDTQYF
few	TRBV9	.	TRBJ2-1	TGTGCCAGCAGCGCGGACTACCCCTCCTACAATGAGCAGTTCTTC	CASSADYPSYNEQFF
few	TRBV15	.	TRBJ2-5	TGTGCCACCAGCAGAAGATTCAGGGCCTCTCAAGAGACCCAGTACTTC	CATSRRFRASQETQYF
.	TRBV28	TRBD1	TRBJ2-6	TGTGCCAGCAGCCCGGGACAGGGTTACGGGGCCAACGTCCTGACTTTC	CASSPGQGYGANVLTF
medium-sized	TRBV6-8	.	TRBJ2-7	TGTGCCAGCAGTGAGGACGACTCCAGCTCCTACGAGCAGTACTTC	CASSEDDSSSYEQYF
few	TRBV23-1	TRBD2	TRBJ2-3	TGCGCCAGCAGCCAAATACTAGCGGGGAGTGGCACAGATACGCAGTATTTT	CASSQILAGSGTDTQYF
few	TRBV6-8	TRBD1	TRBJ1-2	TGTGCCAGCAGGGATCAGGGGGCCGGCGGCTACACCTTC	CASRDQGAGGYTF
few	TRBV6-8	.	TRBJ1-2	TGTGCCAGCAGTTACACATCCGGGACTGCCAACTATGGCTACACCTTC	CASSYTSGTANYGYTF
few	TRBV11-3	TRBD2	TRBJ2-5	TGTGCCAGCACCGGGTTAGCGGGATCTCAAGAGACCCAGTACTTC	CASTGLAGSQETQYF
few	TRBV9	.	TRBJ2-1	TGTGCCAGCAGTATCCGGACAAGAAACAATGAGCAGTTCTTC	CASSIRTRNNEQFF
.	TRBV19	TRBD2	TRBJ2-5	TGTGCCAGTAGTTCGCTACCCCTGCGGGGGTACCAAGAGACCCAGTACTTC	CASSSLPLRGYQETQYF
few	TRBV6-8	.	TRBJ2-2	TGTGCCAGCAGTTATAAGCTTATTGTGTTTCGTGTGTCCGGGGAGCTGTTTTTT	CASSYKLIVFRVSGELFF
medium-sized	TRBV9	TRBD1	TRBJ1-1	TGTGCCAGCCGTTGGGGACAGCTTTGGGGAGACACTGAAGCTTTCTTT	CASRWGQLWGDTEAFF
few	TRBV11-3	.	TRBJ2-7	TGTGCCAGCAGCTTACTCGTGGGTCCCTACGAGCAGTACTTC	CASSLLVGPYEQYF
few	TRBV9	.	TRBJ1-1	TGTGCCAGCAGTAAAAGGACGGATAACACTGAAGCTTTCTTT	CASSKRTDNTEAFF
.	TRBV6-8	TRBD1	TRBJ1-6	TGTGCCAGCAAGATACAGGGGATAAGTTCACCCCTCCACTTT	CASKIQGISSPLHF
.	TRBV19	.	TRBJ2-1	TGTGCCAGTAGTAGAAAGGTTGAGCAGTTCTTC	CASSRKVEQFF
few	TRBV5-1	.	TRBJ1-2	TGCGCCAGCAGCTTGGCGGGCACTAACAGCTATAGTGGTGGCTACACCTTC	CASSLAGTNSYSGGYTF
.	TRBV10-2	TRBD1	TRBJ1-5	TGCGCCAGCAGTGAGTCGACAGGGGAGGATCAGCCCCAGCATTTT	CASSESTGEDQPQHF
.	TRBV23-1	TRBD1	TRBJ1-1	TGCGCCAGCAGCCAAGGATTGACAGGGCTTAACACTGAAGCTTTCTTT	CASSQGLTGLNTEAFF
few	TRBV28	.	TRBJ1-6	TGTGCCAGCAGTTGGCGGACAGTGTCCTATAATTCACCCCTCCACTTT	CASSWRTVSYNSPLHF
few	TRBV18	TRBD1	TRBJ1-1	TGTGCCAGCTCACCACAGACACAGGGGACAATGAACACTGAAGCTTTCTTT	CASSPQTQGTMNTEAFF
.	TRBV6-8	TRBD2	TRBJ2-1	TGTGCCAGCCAAAAGACTAGCGGGGGGGCCCATGAGCAGTTCTTC	CASQKTSGGAHEQFF
few	TRBV14	.	TRBJ1-4	TGTGCCAGCAGCCAAGGAGGGTCTGGTGAAAAACTGTTTTTT	CASSQGGSGEKLFF
medium-sized	TRBV9	TRBD1	TRBJ2-1	TGTGCCAGCAGCGCACCGACAGGGGGGAATGAGCAGTTCTTC	CASSAPTGGNEQFF
medium-sized	TRBV7-2	.	TRBJ1-5	TGTGCCAGCAGCTTAGTTGAAAATCAGCCCCAGCATTTT	CASSLVENQPQHF
.	TRBV6-8	TRBD2	TRBJ2-1	TGTGCCAGTCGAGCGGGGGGGAGCTCCTACAATGAGCAGTTCTTC	CASRAGGSSYNEQFF
medium-sized	TRBV6-8	.	TRBJ1-1	TGTGCCAGCAGTGACTCGGAAAACACTGAAGCTTTCTTT	CASSDSENTEAFF
few	TRBV30	.	TRBJ1-2	TGTGCCTGGACGGAGGGAGAGAACTATGGCTACACCTTC	CAWTEGENYGYTF
few	TRBV11-3	.	TRBJ2-5	TGTGCCAGCAGCTTAGATCCAGGGAAAGAAGAGACCCAGTACTTC	CASSLDPGKEETQYF
few	TRBV11-3	TRBD2	TRBJ2-1	TGTGCCAGCAGCCCCACTAGCGGGGAATACAATGAGCAGTTCTTC	CASSPTSGEYNEQFF
.	TRBV7-5	.	TRBJ2-1	TGTGCCAGCAGCTTAACCGGTCGCACAGGGAAAGGGGCATATGAGCAGTTCTTC	CASSLTGRTGKGAYEQFF
large	TRBV15	.	TRBJ1-4	TGTGCCACCATACACCTCGGCGCAGGGACGAATGAAAAACTGTTTTTT	CATIHLGAGTNEKLFF
.	TRBV29-1	TRBD1	TRBJ2-1	TGCAGCGTAGTCAGTGTCGGGACAGGCTCCTACAATGAGCAGTTCTTC	CSVVSVGTGSYNEQFF
few	TRBV28	.	TRBJ2-5	TGTGCCAGCAGTTCGGGCCGTGTTTCCCTTATGCTAGCGAGAGAGACCCAGTACTTC	CASSSGRVSLMLARETQYF
.	TRBV6-1	.	TRBJ2-1	TGTGCCAGCAGTGAAGTCTTAGACAATGAGCAGTTCTTC	CASSEVLDNEQFF
.	TRBV5-1	.	TRBJ1-2	TGCGCCAGCACTTTAGCGGTAGGGGATGTCAACGGCTACACCTTC	CASTLAVGDVNGYTF
few	TRBV19	.	TRBJ2-5	TGTGCCACCGCGGAGGGGGAGACCCAGTACTTC	CATAEGETQYF
few	TRBV7-2	.	TRBJ2-7	TGTGCCAGCAGCCCCGGGCGGGAATCCGAGCAGTACTTC	CASSPGRESEQYF
large	TRBV30	TRBD1	TRBJ2-3	TGTGCCTGGGGGGAAGGCGGGACAGGGGGCACAGATACGCAGTATTTT	CAWGEGGTGGTDTQYF
few	TRBV11-3	.	TRBJ1-1	TGTGCCAGCAGCTTAGATTTGAGGAACACTGAAGCTTTCTTT	CASSLDLRNTEAFF
few	TRBV28	.	TRBJ2-7	TGTGCCAGCAAGGCGATCCGTAGCGACGATGGCAACTACGAGCAGTACTTC	CASKAIRSDDGNYEQYF
.	TRBV15	.	TRBJ1-5	TGTGCCACCAGCGCCCCTTGGACAGCAGATCAGCCCCAGCATTTT	CATSAPWTADQPQHF
few	TRBV30	.	TRBJ1-4	TGTGCCTGGAGTCCTGGGTTTAATGAAAAACTGTTTTTT	CAWSPGFNEKLFF
few	TRBV11-3	.	TRBJ1-2	TGTGCCAGCAGCCCCAGGGAACCTAACTATGGCTACACCTTC	CASSPREPNYGYTF